A single sample is the source of the 29 T cell receptor beta chains below, sequenced in a study of blood T cell repertoires in COVID-19. TCRdb's copy holds only in-frame clones and misses some; the assay was immunoSEQ multiplex PCR. This table has some 190,000 clones, roughly 84% appearing once. Sequencing was performed on peripheral blood. Source of these receptors: a woman over 75 with acute or convalescent COVID-19.

The genes are TRBV7-9 and TRBJ1-2; 8 bases map to TRBD1. CDR1 SEHNR and CDR2 FQNEAQ come from the germline V gene (reference sequence). The CDR3 runs 13 residues. V lost 5 bases, J lost 5 bases, and 4 bases stayed unmatched. The DNA for the CDR3 is TGTGCCAGCAGCCCTGGACAGGGATATGGCTACACCTTC. Translating gives CASSPGQGYGYTF. The full variable domain, completed using reference TRBV7-9 and TRBJ1-2, is DTGVSQNPRHKITKRGQNVTFRCDPISEHNRLYWYRQTLGQGPEFLTYFQNEAQLEKSRLLSDRFSAERPKGSFSTLEIQRTEQGDSAMYLCASSPGQGYGYTFGSGTRLTVV.

This clone showed up just once. V and J are TRBV3-1 (or the pseudogene TRBV3-2) and TRBJ2-5; TRBD2 matches at 8 bases. CDR1 and CDR2 from the germline V gene are LGHDT and YNNKEL (reference sequence). The CDR3 loop spans 16 amino acids. The V segment lost 0 bases and the J segment 7 bases; nucleotides outside the gene matches: 10. CDR3 loop: CASSQDLGREEGTQYF. Here the CDR3 DNA reads TGTGCCAGCAGCCAAGATCTCGGGCGGGAGGAAGGGACCCAGTACTTC.

The chain employs TRBV24-1 and TRBJ2-3; tentatively, D is TRBD2 (6 bases). The germline V and J ends were trimmed by 8 bases and 2 bases, with 19 bases remaining between them. In germline, CDR1 is KGHDR, CDR2 SFDVKD. CDR3 size: 16 residues. The DNA of the CDR3 is TGTGCCACCATCCCCCCTTGGGGAGGCTACACAGATACGCAGTATTTT. It translates to CATIPPWGGYTDTQYF.

This chain joins TRBV7-2 and TRBJ1-4, with D perhaps matching TRBD1 (6 bases). CDR1 and CDR2 (germline): SGHTA, FQGNSA. The CDR3 is 15 residues long. V lost 5 bases and J lost 0, with 10 bases in between. CDR3 amino acids: CASSPRTATNEKLFF. The CDR3 DNA sequence: TGTGCCAGCAGCCCCCGGACAGCAACTAATGAAAAACTGTTTTTT.

CDR3 sequence: CATSDPGTSGNYEQYF. For the CDR3, the DNA is TGTGCCACCAGTGACCCGGGGACTAGCGGAAACTACGAGCAGTACTTC. The V call is TRBV24-1, the J call TRBJ2-7, with 11 bases lining up with TRBD2. From germline, CDR1 is KGHDR and CDR2 SFDVKD. V lost 4 bases, J lost 3 bases, and 7 bases stayed unmatched. CDR3 length: 16 amino acids.

This chain links TRBV9 with TRBJ2-2, with TRBD2 matching over 11 bases. CDR3 length equals 16 residues. Trimming removed 0 bases from V and 5 bases from J; junction bases left unmatched: 3. From germline, CDR1 is SGDLS and CDR2 YYNGEE. CDR3 amino acids: CASSVVAGGSTGELFF. The CDR3 DNA is TGTGCCAGCAGCGTAGTAGCGGGAGGGTCTACCGGGGAGCTGTTTTTT.

This clone was found once. The rearrangement links TRBV27 to TRBJ2-1; TRBD2 matches at 10 bases. The CDR3 runs 14 residues. J lost 9 bases, V lost 3 bases, and 5 bases had no gene match. Per the germline V gene, CDR1 is MNHEY and CDR2 is SMNVEV (reference sequence). The CDR3 nucleotides are TGTGCCAGCAGTTTGGCTAGCGGGAGAAGTGAGCAGTTCTTC. Translating it yields CASSLASGRSEQFF.

The V and J genes are TRBV19 and TRBJ2-3, with 7 bases fitting TRBD2. Germline V gene lookup returns CDR1 LNHDA and CDR2 SQIVND (reference sequence). The CDR3 has 17 residues. The V segment lost 6 bases and the J segment 4 bases; nucleotides outside the gene matches: 16. The CDR3 DNA is TGTGCCAGTAGCTTGGTCGGCGGGAGAGCTCGCCCAGATACGCAGTATTTT. Translating it yields CASSLVGGRARPDTQYF.

The genes are TRBV10-3 and TRBJ1-1, with D uncertain. Germline V gives CDR1 ENHRY, CDR2 SYGVKD. There are 13 residues in the CDR3. Trimming removed 6 bases from V and 1 base from J, with 9 bases in between. CDR3 loop: CAISLQKNTEAFF. CDR3 sequence (DNA): TGTGCCATCAGCCTTCAGAAGAACACTGAAGCTTTCTTT.

The genes are TRBV6-2 or TRBV6-3 and TRBJ1-1; TRBD1 agrees at 7 bases. The V gene end was trimmed by 5 bases and the J gene end by 4 bases; junction bases not matched to a gene: 7. The germline V gene encodes CDR1 MNHEY and CDR2 SVGEGT. This CDR3 contains 14 residues. The CDR3 reads CASSKGGSGTEAFF. The CDR3, as DNA: TGTGCCAGCAGTAAAGGGGGCTCTGGCACTGAAGCTTTCTTT.

The gene calls are TRBV18 and TRBJ1-5, with a weak D call TRBD1 (6 bases). Germline CDR1 and CDR2: KGHSH and LQKENI. The V end was cut by 6 bases, the J end by 0 bases, with 9 bases between. This CDR3 is built from 14 residues. The CDR3 region is CASSRTDSNQPQHF. CDR3 DNA: TGTGCCAGCTCTCGGACAGATAGCAATCAGCCCCAGCATTTT.

The rearrangement links TRBV5-1 to TRBJ1-3; D is ambiguous. CDR1 is SGHRS and CDR2 is YFSETQ in the germline V gene. Trimming stripped 4 bases from V and 1 base from J, with 12 bases between. The CDR3 extends over 15 amino acids. CDR3 loop: CASSQREGSGNTIYF. The CDR3 region has the DNA TGCGCCAGCAGCCAGCGGGAAGGGTCTGGAAACACCATATATTTT.

The V gene is TRBV11-3, the J gene TRBJ1-2; D perhaps matches TRBD1 (6 bases). Germline CDR1 reads SGHNT; CDR2 reads YENEEA. The CDR3 is 13 residues long. The V gene lost 0 bases and the J gene lost 7 bases, with 9 bases spanning the gap. Written as DNA, the CDR3 is TGTGCCAGCAGCTTAGATTCAGGGGCTGGCTACACCTTC. It specifies CASSLDSGAGYTF.

The chain combines TRBV10-3 with TRBJ2-3, with 7 bases matching TRBD1. The CDR3 is 13 amino acids. The ends lost 10 bases at V and 4 bases at J; junction bases unmatched: 8. Germline V gene data show CDR1 as ENHRY and CDR2 as SYGVKD. CDR3 sequence: CATRPGQPDTQYF. The CDR3 DNA sequence: TGTGCCACCCGGCCGGGACAGCCAGATACGCAGTATTTT.

V and J are TRBV18 and TRBJ2-1; possible D gene TRBD1, 6 bases. The germline V gene has CDR1 KGHSH and CDR2 LQKENI. CDR3 size: 15 residues. The V end was cut by 4 bases, the J end by 4 bases, with 14 bases between. The CDR3 sequence: CASSLDRVNYNEQFF. The CDR3 DNA reads as TGTGCCAGCTCACTGGACAGAGTCAATTACAATGAGCAGTTCTTC.

Here the CDR3 DNA reads TGTGCCAGCAGTTACTCTCTGAGCGGGGCTACCTACGAGCAGTACTTC. It encodes CASSYSLSGATYEQYF. The chain combines TRBV6-5 with TRBJ2-7; 7 bases fit TRBD2. CDR3 length: 16 residues. The V gene's germline CDR1 is MNHEY and CDR2 SVGAGI. V was pared by 0 bases and J by 2 bases, with 7 bases of the junction left unmatched.

The chain recombines TRBV11-2 with TRBJ1-1; D is uncertain. The ends were cut back, 3 bases at V and 0 bases at J, with 5 bases in the middle. Germline V gene data show CDR1 as SGHAT and CDR2 as FQNNGV. CDR3 length: 13 residues. The CDR3: CASSFQLNTEAFF. CDR3 DNA sequence: TGTGCCAGCAGCTTTCAGTTGAACACTGAAGCTTTCTTT.

V and J are TRBV7-9 and TRBJ1-1, with TRBD1 matching 7 bases. After removal of 6 bases from V and 5 bases from J, the junction contained 9 bases not matched to a gene. Germline V gene data show CDR1 as SEHNR and CDR2 as FQNEAQ (reference sequence). The CDR3 consists of 14 residues. For the CDR3, the DNA is TGTGCCAGCAGGACGTACGCAGGGGGTACTGAAGCTTTCTTT. As protein: CASRTYAGGTEAFF.

The CDR3 DNA reads TGCGCCAGCAGCTTGGGCGGGGAGACTGGAAACACCATATATTTT. This encodes CASSLGGETGNTIYF. The V call is TRBV5-1, the J call TRBJ1-3; D remains ambiguous. The V gene's germline CDR1 is SGHRS and CDR2 YFSETQ. V was clipped by 0 bases and J by 2 bases, with 9 bases between them. This CDR3 comprises 15 residues.

The chain combines TRBV5-6 with TRBJ2-7; tentatively, D is TRBD2 (6 bases). The length of the CDR3 is 13 residues. Germline assignment: CDR1 SGHDT and CDR2 YYEEEE. Trimming removed 0 bases from V and 6 bases from J, with 10 bases in between. The CDR3: CASSLEGLGEQYF. The CDR3 DNA follows: TGTGCCAGCAGCTTGGAGGGACTGGGCGAGCAGTACTTC.

V gene TRBV10-3 combines with J gene TRBJ2-1; TRBD2 agrees at 10 bases. V gave up 8 bases and J gave up 2 bases; unmatched junction bases: 9. The CDR3 spans 16 residues. In germline, CDR1 is ENHRY, CDR2 SYGVKD. The CDR3 nucleotides are TGTGCCATCTCTGGAGTAGGGACTAGCGCCTACAATGAGCAGTTCTTC. It codes for CAISGVGTSAYNEQFF.

This sequence joins TRBV2 and TRBJ1-1; the D is unclear. V shed 7 bases and J shed 0 bases, with 6 bases lying between them. This CDR3 comprises 12 residues. Germline CDR1 reads SNHLY; CDR2 reads FYNNEI. The CDR3 loop is CASILVNTEAFF. The CDR3 nucleotides are TGTGCCAGCATCTTAGTGAACACTGAAGCTTTCTTT. Drawing the rest from reference TRBV2 and TRBJ1-1, the complete variable domain is EPEVTQTPSHQVTQMGQEVILRCVPISNHLYFYWYRQILGQKVEFLVSFYNNEISEKSEIFDDQFSVERPDGSNFTLKIRSTKLEDSAMYFCASILVNTEAFFGQGTRLTVV.

This chain links TRBV7-2 with TRBJ2-1, with 14 bases identical to TRBD2. The J segment lost 9 bases and the V segment lost 5 bases, leaving 6 bases of the junction unmatched. The CDR3 extends over 15 amino acids. Germline loops: CDR1 SGHTA, CDR2 FQGNSA. DNA of the CDR3: TGTGCCAGCAGCAACGGACTAGCGGGGGGCGGTGAGCAGTTCTTC. Its protein is CASSNGLAGGGEQFF.

The chain couples TRBV6-5 to TRBJ2-7, with D unresolved. This CDR3 comprises 12 residues. V lost 6 bases and J 7 bases, leaving 13 bases between the germline ends. The germline gives CDR1 MNHEY, CDR2 SVGAGI. The CDR3 sequence is CASRSTQAEQYF. CDR3 DNA: TGTGCCAGCAGGAGTACTCAGGCGGAGCAGTACTTC.

The chain has TRBV6-2 or TRBV6-3 and TRBJ1-1; D remains unclear. CDR1 is MNHEY and CDR2 is SVGEGT in the germline V gene. V lost 5 bases and J 2 bases, leaving 9 bases between the germline ends. The CDR3 runs to 13 residues. The CDR3 here is CASSVERNTEAFF. The CDR3 DNA reads TGTGCCAGCAGTGTTGAGAGAAACACTGAAGCTTTCTTT.

The gene calls are TRBV7-9 and TRBJ2-1; 7 bases align to TRBD1. From germline, CDR1 is SEHNR and CDR2 FQNEAQ (reference sequence). CDR3 length: 14 amino acids. The V segment lost 5 bases and the J segment 4 bases; nucleotides outside the gene matches: 5. The chain's CDR3 is CASSGDSSYNEQFF. CDR3 DNA sequence: TGTGCCAGCAGCGGGGACAGTTCTTACAATGAGCAGTTCTTC.

The J gene is TRBJ2-7, the V gene TRBV9; 11 positions agree with TRBD2. The CDR3 has 16 residues. Germline V lookup: CDR1 SGDLS, CDR2 YYNGEE. The V and J ends lost 0 bases and 6 bases, in that order; junction bases with no gene match: 8. The CDR3 region has the DNA TGTGCCAGCAGCGTAGAGACTAGCGGGATTGAAGGCGAGCAGTACTTC. Its protein is CASSVETSGIEGEQYF.

V usage is TRBV14 and J usage is TRBJ2-7; D unresolved. There are 12 residues in the CDR3. V was shortened by 4 bases and J by 1 base, with 5 bases between the two germline ends. Germline-derived CDR1 and CDR2 are SGHDN and FVKESK. The DNA for the CDR3 is TGTGCCAGCAGCCGGGCGTCCTACGAGCAGTACTTC. This encodes CASSRASYEQYF.

The genes are TRBV3-1 (or the pseudogene TRBV3-2) and TRBJ2-1; 7 bases match TRBD2. J was trimmed by 6 bases and V by 3 bases; bases with no gene match: 5. The CDR3 loop spans 14 amino acids. The germline V gene has CDR1 LGHDT and CDR2 YNNKEL (reference sequence). This chain's CDR3 is CASSQMTSSNEQFF. The CDR3 DNA is TGTGCCAGCAGCCAGATGACTAGCAGCAATGAGCAGTTCTTC.